This record covers a single TCR beta chain. The sample carries other DNA sequences with the same CDR3. The record originates from a study of shared clonotypes between healthy human individuals. Terminally differentiated effector memory CD45RA+ cells were excluded from the naive CD8 cells, which were CD45RO-negative and positively selected for CCR7. Measured with immunoSEQ multiplex PCR; TCRdb has only the in-frame clones, and not every one. The repertoire holds about 2 million clones, with about 94% as singletons. Sequencing was performed on naive CD8+ T cells sorted from blood. This receptor was taken from a man between 18 and 29 years old in good health.

CDR3 region: CASSLGTSYEQYF. The CDR3 coding sequence is TGTGCCAGCAGCCTTGGAACCTCCTACGAGCAGTACTTC. The V and J genes are TRBV27 and TRBJ2-7; D not resolved. There are 13 residues in the CDR3. V lost 6 bases to trimming and J lost 0 bases, with 9 bases between them. From germline, CDR1 is MNHEY and CDR2 SMNVEV (reference sequence).